This T cell receptor beta chain was found in a study of blood T cell repertoires in COVID-19. Participants spanned ages about 18 to 100 years and resided in roughly 22 US areas. CDR3 length equals 16 residues. V was pared by 10 bases and J by 0 bases, with 15 bases of the junction left unmatched. Germline CDR1 and CDR2: SEHNR and FQNEAQ (reference sequence). This table comes from immunoSEQ multiplex PCR, and its TCRdb copy is limited to in-frame clones, with some not included. The sample holds about 120,000 clones, 84% seen once. This clonotype originated in a woman in her 30s who had recovered from COVID-19. The sample consisted of PBMCs or T cells enriched from blood (not recorded which). The rearrangement joins TRBV7-9 to TRBJ2-7; 7 bases map to TRBD2. CDR3 in DNA: TGTGCCATCCACGAACCCGTAGCGGGCGTCTCCTACGAGCAGTACTTC. Translated, it gives CAIHEPVAGVSYEQYF. Supplemented by reference TRBV7-9 and TRBJ2-7, the full variable domain reads DTGVSQNPRHKITKRGQNVTFRCDPISEHNRLYWYRQTLGQGPEFLTYFQNEAQLEKSRLLSDRFSAERPKGSFSTLEIQRTEQGDSAMYLCAIHEPVAGVSYEQYFGPGTRLTVT.